The entry below describes one T cell receptor beta chain. Its antigen is still unknown. The data originate from a study of cytomegalovirus exposure and HLA in healthy donors. General study points: Within a later analysis, the majority of CMV-associated TCR beta chains appeared HLA-restricted. Cytomegalovirus-associated TCR beta chains were listed, numbering 150 to 200. Follow-up analysis seemed to connect common viral pathogens with several of the most significant clusters identified.

The PCR contained 60 Vbeta and 13 Jbeta primers. This table comes from immunoSEQ multiplex PCR, and its TCRdb copy is limited to in-frame clones, with some not included. The table has about 110,000 clones, about 80% seen once. The clonotype originates from a woman aged 40 to 50 in good health and CMV-seronegative. The sequencing sample was made of PBMCs.

The CDR3 protein is CASSDSSVLGYTF. The CDR3 nucleotides are TGTGCCAGCAGTGACAGTTCAGTACTTGGCTACACCTTC. This chain uses TRBV6-5 with TRBJ1-2; D is perhaps TRBD1 (5 bases). The CDR3 is made up of 13 amino acids. CDR1 and CDR2 from the germline V gene are MNHEY and SVGAGI. V was clipped by 5 bases and J by 7 bases, with 14 bases between them.